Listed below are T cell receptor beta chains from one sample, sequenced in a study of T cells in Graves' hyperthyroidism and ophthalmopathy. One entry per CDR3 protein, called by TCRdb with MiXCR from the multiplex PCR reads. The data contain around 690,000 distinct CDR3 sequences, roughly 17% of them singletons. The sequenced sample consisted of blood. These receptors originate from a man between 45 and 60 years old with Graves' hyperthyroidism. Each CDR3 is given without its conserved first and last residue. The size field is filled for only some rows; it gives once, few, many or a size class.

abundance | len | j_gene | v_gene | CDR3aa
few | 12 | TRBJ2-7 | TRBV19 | ASSLGSGSSEQY
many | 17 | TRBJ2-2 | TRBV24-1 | ATSDFPSGRAPGTGELF
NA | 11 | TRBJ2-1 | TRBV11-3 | ASSLALRDEQF
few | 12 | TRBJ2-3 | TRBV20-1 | SAPGAGVADTQY
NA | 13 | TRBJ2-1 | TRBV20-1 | NARYRGPQNNEQF
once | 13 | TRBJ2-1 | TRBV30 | AWSVTGGWDNEQF
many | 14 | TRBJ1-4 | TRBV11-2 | ASSLAPQGLMSKLF
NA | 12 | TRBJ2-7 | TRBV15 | ATSRDNRGYEQY
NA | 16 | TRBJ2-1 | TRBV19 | ASGPGRGQFRSYNEQF
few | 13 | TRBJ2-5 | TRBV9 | ASSVDPGVQETQY
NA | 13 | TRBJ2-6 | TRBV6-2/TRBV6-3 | ASSYTRGGANVLT
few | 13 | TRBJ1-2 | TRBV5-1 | ASSYFAEQGDGYT
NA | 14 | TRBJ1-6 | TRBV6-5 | ASSYSSVGNNSPLH
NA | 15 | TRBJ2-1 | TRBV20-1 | SARDPVRQGAYNEQF
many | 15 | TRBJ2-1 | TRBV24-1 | ATSDHGTSGSNNEQF
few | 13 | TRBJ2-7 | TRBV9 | ASSGGASGSYEQY
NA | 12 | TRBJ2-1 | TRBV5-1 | ASSLDRGVNEQF
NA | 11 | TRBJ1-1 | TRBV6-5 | ASSYRQKTEAF
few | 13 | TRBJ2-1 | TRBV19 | ASSPGTSQYNEQF
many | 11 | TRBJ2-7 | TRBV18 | ASSPGATYEQY
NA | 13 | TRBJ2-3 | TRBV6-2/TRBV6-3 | ASGGRDLVADTQY
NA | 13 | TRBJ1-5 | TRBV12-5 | ASGLFQLGYQPQH
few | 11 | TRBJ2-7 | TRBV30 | AWSVAQGYEQY
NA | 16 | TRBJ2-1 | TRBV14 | ASSQVPSLRGIYNEQF
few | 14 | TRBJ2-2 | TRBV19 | ASSIAGRAGTGELF
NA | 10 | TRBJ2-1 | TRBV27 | ASRTRNNEQF
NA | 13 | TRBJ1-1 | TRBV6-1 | ASSTWSLANTEAF
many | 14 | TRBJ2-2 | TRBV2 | ASSDDPALNTGELF
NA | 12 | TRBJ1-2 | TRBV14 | ASSPTGQSYGYT
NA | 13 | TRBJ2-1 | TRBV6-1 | ASSEGGLVYNEQF
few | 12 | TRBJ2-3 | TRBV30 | AWSVVAGTDTQY
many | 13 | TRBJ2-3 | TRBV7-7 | ASSKTGGRTDTQY
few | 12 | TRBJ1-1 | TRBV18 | ASSPAGINTEAF
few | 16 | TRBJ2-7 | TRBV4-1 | ASSQGLWGGDPDYEQY
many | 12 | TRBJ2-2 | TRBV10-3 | AISRERNTGELF
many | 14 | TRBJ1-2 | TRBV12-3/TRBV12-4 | ASTSGVGTDTYGYT
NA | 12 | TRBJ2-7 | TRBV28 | ASRVGTPAYEQY
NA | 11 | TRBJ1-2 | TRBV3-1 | ASSPSGFYGYT
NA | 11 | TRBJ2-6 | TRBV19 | ASEGPGANVLT
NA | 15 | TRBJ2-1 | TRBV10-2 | ASSPGTGGSSYNEQF
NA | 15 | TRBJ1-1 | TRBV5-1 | ASSLLAGLPDITEAF
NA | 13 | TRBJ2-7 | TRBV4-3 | ASSQGRDGTYEQY
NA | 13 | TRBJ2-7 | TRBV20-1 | SADEEAGGPYEQY
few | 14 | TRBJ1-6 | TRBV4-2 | ASSRVGDKSESPLH
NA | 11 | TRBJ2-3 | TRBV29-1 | SVGLSSTDTQY
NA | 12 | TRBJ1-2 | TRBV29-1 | SVNPGTGRNGYT
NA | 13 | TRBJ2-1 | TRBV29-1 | SDDGGAGAGNEQF
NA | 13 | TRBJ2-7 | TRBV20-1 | SAPQGLAGGGEQY
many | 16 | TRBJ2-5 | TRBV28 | ASLPYYLTGTARLSAY
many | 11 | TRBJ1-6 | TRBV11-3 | ASSRRYNSPLH
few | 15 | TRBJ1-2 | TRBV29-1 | SALLSGTAFENYGYT
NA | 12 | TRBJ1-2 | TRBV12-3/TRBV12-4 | ASSSGKEGYGYT
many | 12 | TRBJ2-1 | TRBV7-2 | ASSSPITGNEQF
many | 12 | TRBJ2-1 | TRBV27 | ASSWLEGANEQF
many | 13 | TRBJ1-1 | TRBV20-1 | SARDAGALDTEAF
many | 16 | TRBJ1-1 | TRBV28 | ASSLTGTAPMMNTEAF
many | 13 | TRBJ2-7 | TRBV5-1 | ASSSEGGLHYEQY
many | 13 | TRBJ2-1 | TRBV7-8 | ASATGTSGSNEQF
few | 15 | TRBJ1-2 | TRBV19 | ASMESALTRFNVGYT